The T cell receptor beta chain described here comes from a study of T cells of healthy individuals. MiXCR, applied by TCRdb to the 5' RACE reads, yields one record per CDR3 protein. The sample carries approximately 52,000 distinct CDR3 sequences, around 15% recorded once. Trimming removed 4 bases at V and 2 bases at J, with 14 bases between. This CDR3 region has 15 residues. Germline V gives CDR1 SGHVS, CDR2 FQNEAQ. This clonotype was seen more than once but under ten times. This receptor was identified in a human donor in good health. This rearrangement joins TRBV7-8 to TRBJ2-5; maybe TRBD2 (5 bases). CDR3 DNA: TGTGCCAGCAGCTCGCGGGCCGCGGGTCAAGAGACCCAGTACTTC. This gives the protein CASSSRAAGQETQYF.